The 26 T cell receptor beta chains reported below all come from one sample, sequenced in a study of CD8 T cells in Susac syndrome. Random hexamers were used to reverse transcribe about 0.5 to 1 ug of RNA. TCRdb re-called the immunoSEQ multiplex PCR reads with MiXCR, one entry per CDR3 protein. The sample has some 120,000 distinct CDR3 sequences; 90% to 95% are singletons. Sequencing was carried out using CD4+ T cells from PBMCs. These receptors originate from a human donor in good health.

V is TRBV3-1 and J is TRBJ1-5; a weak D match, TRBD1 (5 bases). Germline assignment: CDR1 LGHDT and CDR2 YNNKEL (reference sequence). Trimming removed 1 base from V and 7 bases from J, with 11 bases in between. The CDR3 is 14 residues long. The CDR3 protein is CASSQGGGEQPQHF. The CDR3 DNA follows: TGTGCCAGCAGCCAAGGGGGAGGGGAACAGCCCCAGCATTTT.

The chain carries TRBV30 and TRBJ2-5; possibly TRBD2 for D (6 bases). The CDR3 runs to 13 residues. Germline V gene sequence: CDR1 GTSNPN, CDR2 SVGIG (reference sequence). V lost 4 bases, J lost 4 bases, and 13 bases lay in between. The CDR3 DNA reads TGTGCCTGGACCCTCCCCGGGAGAGAGACCCAGTACTTC. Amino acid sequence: CAWTLPGRETQYF.

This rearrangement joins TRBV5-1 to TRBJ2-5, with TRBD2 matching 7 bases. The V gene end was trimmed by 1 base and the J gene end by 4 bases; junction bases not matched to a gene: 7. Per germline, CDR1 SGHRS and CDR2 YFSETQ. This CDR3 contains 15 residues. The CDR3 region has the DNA TGCGCCAGCAGCTTGTTTCGCGGCGGGGGAGAGACCCAGTACTTC. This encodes CASSLFRGGGETQYF.

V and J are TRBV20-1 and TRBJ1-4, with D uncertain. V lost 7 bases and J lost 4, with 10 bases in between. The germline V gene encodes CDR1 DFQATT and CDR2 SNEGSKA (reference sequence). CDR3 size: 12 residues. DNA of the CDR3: TGCAGTGGGACGGGCAGTAATGAAAAACTGTTTTTT. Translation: CSGTGSNEKLFF.

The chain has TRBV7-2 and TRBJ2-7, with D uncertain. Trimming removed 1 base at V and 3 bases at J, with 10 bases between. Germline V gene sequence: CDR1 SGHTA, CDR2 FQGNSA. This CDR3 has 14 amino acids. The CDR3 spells CASSLDGGFYEQYF. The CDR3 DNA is TGTGCCAGCAGCTTAGATGGCGGATTCTACGAGCAGTACTTC.

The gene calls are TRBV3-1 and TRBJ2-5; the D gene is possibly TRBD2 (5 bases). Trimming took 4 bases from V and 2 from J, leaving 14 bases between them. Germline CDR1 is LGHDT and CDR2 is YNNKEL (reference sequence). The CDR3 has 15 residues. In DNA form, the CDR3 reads TGTGCCAGCAGCCGAGGAGTGGGCGGGCAAGAGACCCAGTACTTC. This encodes CASSRGVGGQETQYF.

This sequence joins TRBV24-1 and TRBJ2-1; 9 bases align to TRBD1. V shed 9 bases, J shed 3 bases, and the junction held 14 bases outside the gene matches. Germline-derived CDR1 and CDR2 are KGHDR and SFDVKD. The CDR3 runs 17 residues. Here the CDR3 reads CATSISRGTGRYNEQFF. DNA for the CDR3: TGTGCCACCTCTATTAGCCGCGGGACAGGGCGCTACAATGAGCAGTTCTTC.

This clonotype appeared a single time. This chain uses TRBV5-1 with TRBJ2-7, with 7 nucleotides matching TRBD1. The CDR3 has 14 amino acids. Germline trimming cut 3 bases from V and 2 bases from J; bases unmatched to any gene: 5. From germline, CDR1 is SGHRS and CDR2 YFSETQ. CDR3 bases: TGCGCCAGCAGCTCACAGGGGTCACCCTACGAGCAGTACTTC. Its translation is CASSSQGSPYEQYF.

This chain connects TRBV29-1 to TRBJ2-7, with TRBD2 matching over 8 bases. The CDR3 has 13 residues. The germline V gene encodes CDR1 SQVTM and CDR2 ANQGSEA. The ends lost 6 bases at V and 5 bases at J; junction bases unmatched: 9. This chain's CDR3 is CSVSGGPVDEQYF. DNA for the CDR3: TGCAGCGTGTCGGGAGGGCCGGTCGACGAGCAGTACTTC.

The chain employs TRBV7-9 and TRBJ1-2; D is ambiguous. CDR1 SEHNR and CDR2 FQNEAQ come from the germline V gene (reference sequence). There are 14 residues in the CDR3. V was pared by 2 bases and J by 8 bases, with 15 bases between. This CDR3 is CASSLSEGSGGYTF. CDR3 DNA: TGTGCCAGCAGCTTATCCGAGGGTTCGGGAGGCTACACCTTC.

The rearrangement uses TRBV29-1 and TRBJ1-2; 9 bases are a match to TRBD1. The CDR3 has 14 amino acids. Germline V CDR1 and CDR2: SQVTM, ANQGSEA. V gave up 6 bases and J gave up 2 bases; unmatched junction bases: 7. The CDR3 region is CSVATGTGNYGYTF. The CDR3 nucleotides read TGCAGCGTCGCAACGGGGACAGGGAACTATGGCTACACCTTC.

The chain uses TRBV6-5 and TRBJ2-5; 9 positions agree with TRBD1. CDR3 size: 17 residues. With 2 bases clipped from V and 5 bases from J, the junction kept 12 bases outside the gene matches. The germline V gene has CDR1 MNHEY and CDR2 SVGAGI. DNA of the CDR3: TGTGCCAGCAGTTACGGAACCGGGACAGGGTCCAGGGAGACCCAGTACTTC. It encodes CASSYGTGTGSRETQYF.

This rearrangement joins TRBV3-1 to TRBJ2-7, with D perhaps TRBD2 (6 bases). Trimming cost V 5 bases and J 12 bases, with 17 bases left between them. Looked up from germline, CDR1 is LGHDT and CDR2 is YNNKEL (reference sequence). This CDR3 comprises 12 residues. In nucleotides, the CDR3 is TGTGCCAGCAGCGCCCCGGGAGACAATCTGTACTTC. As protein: CASSAPGDNLYF.

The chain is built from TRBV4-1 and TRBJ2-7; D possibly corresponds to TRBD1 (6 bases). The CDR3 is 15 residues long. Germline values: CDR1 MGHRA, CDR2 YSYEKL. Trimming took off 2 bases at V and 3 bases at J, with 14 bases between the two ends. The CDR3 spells CASSQLDRRVYEQYF. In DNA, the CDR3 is TGCGCCAGCAGCCAACTTGACAGGAGAGTCTACGAGCAGTACTTC.

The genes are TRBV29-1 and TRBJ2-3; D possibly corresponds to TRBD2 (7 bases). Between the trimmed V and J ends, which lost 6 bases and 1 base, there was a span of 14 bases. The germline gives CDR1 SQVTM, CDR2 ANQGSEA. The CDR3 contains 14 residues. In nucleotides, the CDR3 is TGCAGCGTGACCGGGGGGCGCGGCACAGATACGCAGTATTTT. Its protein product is CSVTGGRGTDTQYF.

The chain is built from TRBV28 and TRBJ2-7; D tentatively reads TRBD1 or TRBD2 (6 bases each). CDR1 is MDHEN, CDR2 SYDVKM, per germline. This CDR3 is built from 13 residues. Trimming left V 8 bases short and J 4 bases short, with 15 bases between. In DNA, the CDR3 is TGTGCCAGCGGGGGGACACCTTTGTACGAGCAGTACTTC. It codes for CASGGTPLYEQYF.

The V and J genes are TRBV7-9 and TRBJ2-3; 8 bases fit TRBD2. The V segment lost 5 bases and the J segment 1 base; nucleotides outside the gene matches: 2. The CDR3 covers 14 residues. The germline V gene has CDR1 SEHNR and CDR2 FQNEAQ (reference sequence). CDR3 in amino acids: CASSQTSGTDTQYF. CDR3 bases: TGTGCCAGCAGCCAGACTAGCGGCACAGATACGCAGTATTTT.

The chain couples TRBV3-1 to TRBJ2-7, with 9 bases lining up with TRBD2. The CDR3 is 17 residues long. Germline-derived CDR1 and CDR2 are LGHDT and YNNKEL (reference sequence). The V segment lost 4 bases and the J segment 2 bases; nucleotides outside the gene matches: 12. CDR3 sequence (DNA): TGTGCCAGCAGCCCGTATATGACTAGCGGCAAAACCTACGAGCAGTACTTC. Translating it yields CASSPYMTSGKTYEQYF.

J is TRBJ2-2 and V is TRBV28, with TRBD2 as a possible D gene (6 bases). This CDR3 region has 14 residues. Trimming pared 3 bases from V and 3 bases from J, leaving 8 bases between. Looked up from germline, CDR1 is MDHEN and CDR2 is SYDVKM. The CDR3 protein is CASSFREHTGELFF. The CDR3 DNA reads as TGTGCCAGCAGTTTTCGGGAGCACACCGGGGAGCTGTTTTTT.

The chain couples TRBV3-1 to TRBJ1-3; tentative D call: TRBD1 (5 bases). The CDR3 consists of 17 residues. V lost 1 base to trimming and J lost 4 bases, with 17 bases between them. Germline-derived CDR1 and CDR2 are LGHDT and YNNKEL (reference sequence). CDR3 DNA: TGTGCCAGCAGCCAAGTTGTGGGGGTAAGGACGGGAAACACCATATATTTT. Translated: CASSQVVGVRTGNTIYF. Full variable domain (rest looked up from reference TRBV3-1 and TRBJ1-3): DTAVSQTPKYLVTQMGNDKSIKCEQNLGHDTMYWYKQDSKKFLKIMFSYNNKELIINETVPNRFSPKSPDKAHLNLHINSLELGDSAVYFCASSQVVGVRTGNTIYFGEGSWLTVV.

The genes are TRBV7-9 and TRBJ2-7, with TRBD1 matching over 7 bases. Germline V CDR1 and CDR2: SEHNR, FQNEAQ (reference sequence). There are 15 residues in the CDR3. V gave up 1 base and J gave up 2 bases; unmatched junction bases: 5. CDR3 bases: TGTGCCAGCAGCTTAGAGGCAGGGGGAACCTACGAGCAGTACTTC. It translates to CASSLEAGGTYEQYF.

The CDR3 loop reads CASKGGATGTDTQYF. In DNA form, the CDR3 reads TGTGCCAGCAAGGGCGGGGCGACAGGCACAGATACGCAGTATTTT. The V call is TRBV28, the J call TRBJ2-3; D is perhaps TRBD2 (6 bases). CDR1 is MDHEN, CDR2 SYDVKM, per germline. The length of the CDR3 is 15 residues. Trimming cost V 7 bases and J 1 base, with 15 bases left between them.

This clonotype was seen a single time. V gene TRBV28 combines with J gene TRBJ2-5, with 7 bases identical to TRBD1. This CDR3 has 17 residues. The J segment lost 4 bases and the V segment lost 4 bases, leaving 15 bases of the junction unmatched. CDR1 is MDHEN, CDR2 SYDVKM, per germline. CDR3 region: CASSSGTALPRRETQYF. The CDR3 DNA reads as TGTGCCAGCAGTTCCGGGACAGCCCTTCCCCGGCGAGAGACCCAGTACTTC.

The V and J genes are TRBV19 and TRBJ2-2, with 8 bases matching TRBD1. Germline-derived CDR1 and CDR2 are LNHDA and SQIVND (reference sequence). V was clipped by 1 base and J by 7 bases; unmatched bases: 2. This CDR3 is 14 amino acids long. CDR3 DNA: TGTGCCAGTAGTATAGGTGGGACAGGCGGGGAGCTGTTTTTT. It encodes CASSIGGTGGELFF.

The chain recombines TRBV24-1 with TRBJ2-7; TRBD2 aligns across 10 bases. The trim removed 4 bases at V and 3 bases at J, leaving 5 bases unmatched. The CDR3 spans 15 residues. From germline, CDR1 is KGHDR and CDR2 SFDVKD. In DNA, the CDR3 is TGTGCCACCAGTGACCCTCGGACTAGCGGCTACGAGCAGTACTTC. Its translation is CATSDPRTSGYEQYF.

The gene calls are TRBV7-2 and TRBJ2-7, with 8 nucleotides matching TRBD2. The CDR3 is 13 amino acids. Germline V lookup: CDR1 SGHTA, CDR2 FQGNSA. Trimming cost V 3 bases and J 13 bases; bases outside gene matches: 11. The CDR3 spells CASSFRGTSVVYF. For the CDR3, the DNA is TGTGCCAGCAGCTTCCGGGGGACTAGTGTTGTATACTTC.